This paragraph covers one T cell receptor beta chain sequence. Its antigen is currently unknown. The data derive from a study of OX40 agonist ivuxolimab in advanced cancers. Study-wide results and limits: CD4+ T cells averaged fewer expanded clones than CD8+ T cells. Still undetermined is the antigen specificity of the expanded peripheral T cells.

V dropped 0 bases and J dropped 5; count of bases not matched to a gene: 3. This CDR3 is built from 15 residues. Germline V gene data show CDR1 as SGHTA and CDR2 as FQGTGA. Sequencing used immunoSEQ multiplex PCR; TCRdb keeps in-frame clones, though not all of them. The repertoire holds around 70,000 clones, approximately 80% seen once, with 1.5% to 2% in the top ten. The sequence derives from an adult with an advanced solid tumor such as melanoma, head and neck, liver or kidney cancer. The chain has TRBV7-3 and TRBJ2-1, with 8 bases aligning to TRBD1. Sequencing was performed on CD4+ or CD8+ T cells sorted from blood, taken in a trial of the OX40 agonist ivuxolimab. The CDR3 sequence: CASSLTTGGNNEQFF. Here the CDR3 DNA reads TGTGCCAGCAGCTTAACAACAGGGGGGAACAATGAGCAGTTCTTC.